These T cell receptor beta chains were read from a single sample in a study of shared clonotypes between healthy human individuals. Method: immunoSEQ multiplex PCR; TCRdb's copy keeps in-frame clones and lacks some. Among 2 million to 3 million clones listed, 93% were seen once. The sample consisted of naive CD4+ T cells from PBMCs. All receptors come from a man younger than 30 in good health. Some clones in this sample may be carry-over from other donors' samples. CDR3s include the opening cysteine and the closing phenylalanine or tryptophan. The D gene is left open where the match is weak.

CDR3aa: CAWMFGPNTDTQYF
CDR3nt: TGTGCCTGGATGTTTGGACCGAACACAGATACGCAGTATTTT
d_gene: .
j_gene: TRBJ2-3
v_gene: TRBV30

CDR3aa: CASSSRSGTASYEQYF
CDR3nt: TGTGCCAGCAGCTCACGCTCCGGGACAGCTTCCTACGAGCAGTACTTC
d_gene: TRBD1
j_gene: TRBJ2-7
v_gene: TRBV5-8

CDR3aa: CASNRQATNEKLFF
CDR3nt: TGTGCCAGCAACCGACAGGCAACTAATGAAAAACTGTTTTTT
d_gene: .
j_gene: TRBJ1-4
v_gene: TRBV9

CDR3aa: CASSSRTESSYEQYF
CDR3nt: TGTGCCAGCAGTTCTCGGACCGAGAGCTCCTACGAGCAGTACTTC
d_gene: .
j_gene: TRBJ2-7
v_gene: TRBV27

CDR3aa: CASSSGIEQFF
CDR3nt: TGTGCCAGCAGCTCAGGCATTGAGCAGTTCTTC
d_gene: .
j_gene: TRBJ2-1
v_gene: TRBV7-3

CDR3aa: CASSLFGDSYEQYF
CDR3nt: TGTGCCAGCAGCTTGTTTGGGGATTCCTACGAGCAGTACTTC
d_gene: .
j_gene: TRBJ2-7
v_gene: TRBV5-5

CDR3aa: CASRLIAADTQYF
CDR3nt: TGTGCCAGCAGGCTGATAGCCGCAGATACGCAGTATTTT
d_gene: .
j_gene: TRBJ2-3
v_gene: TRBV6-5

CDR3aa: CASSEALTGSQHF
CDR3nt: TGTGCCAGCAGTGAAGCGCTGACAGGGTCCCAGCATTTT
d_gene: TRBD1
j_gene: TRBJ1-5
v_gene: TRBV6-1

CDR3aa: CASSVGQGSTEAFF
CDR3nt: TGTGCCAGCAGTGTAGGGCAGGGTAGTACTGAAGCTTTCTTT
d_gene: .
j_gene: TRBJ1-1
v_gene: TRBV2

CDR3aa: CASSLVGAGYNEQFF
CDR3nt: TGCGCCAGCAGCTTGGTAGGGGCAGGCTACAATGAGCAGTTCTTC
d_gene: .
j_gene: TRBJ2-1
v_gene: TRBV5-1

CDR3aa: CAPVALGLSNYGYTF
CDR3nt: TGTGCCCCAGTGGCCCTCGGGCTGAGTAACTATGGCTACACCTTC
d_gene: .
j_gene: TRBJ1-2
v_gene: TRBV19

CDR3aa: CSALGGSEQFF
CDR3nt: TGCAGTGCCCTGGGGGGCAGTGAGCAGTTCTTC
d_gene: .
j_gene: TRBJ2-1
v_gene: TRBV20-1

CDR3aa: CASSAGQGNIQYF
CDR3nt: TGCGCCAGCAGTGCCGGACAGGGGAACATTCAGTACTTC
d_gene: TRBD1
j_gene: TRBJ2-4
v_gene: TRBV10-1

CDR3aa: CASSLEGSLYEQYF
CDR3nt: TGTGCCAGCAGTTTAGAAGGGAGCCTCTACGAGCAGTACTTC
d_gene: .
j_gene: TRBJ2-7
v_gene: TRBV27

CDR3aa: CASSTQGFGNEQYF
CDR3nt: TGTGCCAGTAGTACACAGGGGTTCGGGAACGAGCAGTACTTC
d_gene: TRBD1
j_gene: TRBJ2-7
v_gene: TRBV19

CDR3aa: CASSLVAGDTEAFF
CDR3nt: TGCGCCAGCAGCTTGGTAGCAGGGGACACTGAAGCTTTCTTT
d_gene: .
j_gene: TRBJ1-1
v_gene: TRBV5-1

CDR3aa: CASSPPRGEQFF
CDR3nt: TGTGCCAGCTCACCACCGCGGGGTGAGCAGTTCTTC
d_gene: .
j_gene: TRBJ2-1
v_gene: TRBV18